This T cell receptor (beta chain) was captured by sequencing in a study of blood T cell repertoires in COVID-19. On the study more broadly: COVID-19 samples collected from the United States, Italy and Spain covered acute and convalescent phases. T cells, B-cell-depleted T cells, or PBMCs provided the cDNA or gDNA that served as material.

The V gene's germline CDR1 is SGHDT and CDR2 YYEEEE. Trimming left V 5 bases short and J 2 bases short, with 15 bases between. The CDR3 consists of 15 residues. Original methodology: Scientists estimated how many nucleated cells there were by amplifying reference gene primers. The data were produced by immunoSEQ multiplex PCR, yet TCRdb's version contains in-frame clones alone and is incomplete. The DNA gave D and trimming, while V, J and clone size come from that table. The table lists roughly 57,000 clones, 85% to 95% of them singletons. This sequence was found in a human donor in a cohort sampled during active COVID-19. The chain combines TRBV5-6 with TRBJ2-3; maybe TRBD2 (7 bases). The sample taken for sequencing was peripheral blood. This chain's CDR3 is CASSRRGRDTDTQYF. CDR3 sequence (DNA): TGTGCCAGCAGTCGGAGGGGGAGGGACACAGATACGCAGTATTTT.